This TCR beta chain comes out of a study of blood T cell repertoires in COVID-19. The V and J ends lost 4 bases and 8 bases respectively, with 11 bases between them. The CDR3 contains 12 residues. Germline V gene data show CDR1 as SGHTA and CDR2 as FQGNSA. Authors' analysis steps: Amplified reference gene primers provided the basis for estimating nucleated cell counts. Generated by immunoSEQ multiplex PCR, the TCRdb table keeps only in-frame clones and is missing some. V and J calls and clone size are as listed in that table; D and trimming were resolved from the DNA. The table includes some 200,000 clones, approximately 83% detected once. Only a few counts were recorded for this clone.

This receptor was taken from a man aged 35-49 years who had recovered from COVID-19. V is TRBV7-2 and J is TRBJ1-1; D may be TRBD1 (5 bases). The sequenced sample was PBMCs or T cells enriched from blood (not recorded which). CDR3 protein: CASSSNRYEAFF. The CDR3 nucleotides read TGTGCCAGCAGCTCAAACAGGTACGAAGCTTTCTTT. Full variable domain (rest looked up from reference TRBV7-2 and TRBJ1-1): GAGVSQSPSNKVTEKGKDVELRCDPISGHTALYWYRQSLGQGLEFLIYFQGNSAPDKSGLPSDRFSAERTGGSVSTLTIQRTQQEDSAVYLCASSSNRYEAFFGQGTRLTVV.